The 12 T cell receptor beta chains presented below share a single source sample, sequenced in a study of regulatory T cells in long-lasting Graves disease. Noted time point: persistent/refractory GD, antithyroid drugs over 5 years with positive TRAb. Preparation of the TCR library used RNA extracted from PBMCs. HTBI primers from iRepertoire and Arm-PCR of CDR3 regions yielded the TCR beta libraries. TCRdb processed the multiplex PCR reads anew with MiXCR; each CDR3 protein has one entry. The sample records fewer than 550,000 distinct CDR3 sequences, about a fifth being singletons. This specimen was peripheral blood mononuclear cells (PBMCs), taken when the disease was refractory, from a patient treated with antithyroid drugs. All receptors derive from a female donor with Graves disease.

This clonotype has only a few counts. This chain uses TRBV7-9 with TRBJ2-7; tentative D call: TRBD1 (5 bases). The CDR3 is 14 residues long. The V end was cut by 1 base, the J end by 0 bases, with 7 bases between. Germline V CDR1 and CDR2: SEHNR, FQNEAQ (reference sequence). CDR3 residues: CASSLGGTSYEQYF. The CDR3 bases are TGTGCCAGCAGCTTAGGGGGCACCTCCTACGAGCAGTACTTC.

The rearrangement links TRBV29-1 to TRBJ2-5; D call uncertain. The CDR3 contains 14 residues. Trimming pared 1 base from V and 8 bases from J, leaving 17 bases between. Germline V gives CDR1 SQVTM, CDR2 ANQGSEA. This chain's CDR3 is CSVEGLGEGFTQYF. Here the CDR3 DNA reads TGCAGCGTTGAAGGACTGGGTGAAGGGTTCACCCAGTACTTC.

This clonotype was counted many times. The V call is TRBV2, the J call TRBJ2-7; 8 bases are a match to TRBD1. V trimming: 4 bases; J trimming: 3 bases; junction bases outside the gene matches: 8. The CDR3 has 15 amino acids. Germline-derived CDR1 and CDR2 are SNHLY and FYNNEI. The DNA for the CDR3 is TGTGCCAGCAGTGGTTGGCAGGGGGCCCACTACGAGCAGTACTTC. Amino acid sequence: CASSGWQGAHYEQYF. Variable domain in full (rest from reference TRBV2 and TRBJ2-7): EPEVTQTPSHQVTQMGQEVILRCVPISNHLYFYWYRQILGQKVEFLVSFYNNEISEKSEIFDDQFSVERPDGSNFTLKIRSTKLEDSAMYFCASSGWQGAHYEQYFGPGTRLTVT.

This sequence joins TRBV20-1 and TRBJ1-5; 9 nucleotides align to TRBD1. V was clipped by 0 bases and J by 3 bases; unmatched bases: 12. The CDR3 is made up of 18 amino acids. CDR1 is DFQATT and CDR2 is SNEGSKA in the germline V gene (reference sequence). The CDR3 DNA follows: TGCAGTGCTAGAGAGGACAGGGGCCCCCTCATCCTCAATCAGCCCCAGCATTTT. Translated, it gives CSAREDRGPLILNQPQHF.

The rearrangement joins TRBV9 to TRBJ2-2; 8 positions agree with TRBD2. Germline V gene data show CDR1 as SGDLS and CDR2 as YYNGEE. The CDR3 loop spans 14 amino acids. Losses at the gene ends were 4 bases for V and 4 bases for J; bases not matched to a gene: 3. The CDR3 spells CASSPTSGTGELFF. The CDR3 coding sequence is TGTGCCAGCAGCCCCACTAGCGGCACCGGGGAGCTGTTTTTT.

This clonotype has a count of ten or more. V and J are TRBV12-3 or TRBV12-4 and TRBJ2-2, with D possibly being TRBD2 (6 bases). The V end was cut by 3 bases, the J end by 4 bases, with 12 bases between. The CDR3 runs to 15 residues. DNA of the CDR3: TGTGCCAGCAGTTTGGAGGGGTATGTCACCGGGGAGCTGTTTTTT. Translation: CASSLEGYVTGELFF.

This clonotype has ten or more counts. The CDR3 here is CASSYPAGTRYEQYF. CDR3 nucleotide sequence: TGTGCCAGCAGTTACCCCGCCGGGACACGCTACGAGCAGTACTTC. The chain joins TRBV6-5 to TRBJ2-7; D perhaps matches TRBD1 (6 bases). The CDR3 is made up of 15 amino acids. From germline, CDR1 is MNHEY and CDR2 SVGAGI. Between the trimmed V and J ends, which lost 2 bases and 3 bases, there was a span of 14 bases.

In its sample, this clonotype was seen a few times. The chain uses TRBV6-1 and TRBJ2-7; TRBD1 matches 8 bases. Germline V gene sequence: CDR1 MNHNS, CDR2 SASEGT. This CDR3 spans 15 amino acids. The V segment lost 6 bases and the J segment 1 base; nucleotides outside the gene matches: 8. The CDR3 loop is CASRKGTGASYEQYF. The CDR3 DNA sequence: TGTGCCAGCAGGAAGGGGACAGGTGCTTCCTACGAGCAGTACTTC.

This clonotype has ten or more counts. This chain uses TRBV12-5 with TRBJ2-7; TRBD2 agrees at 15 bases. Germline CDR1 and CDR2: LGHNT and FRNRAP. This CDR3 has 19 amino acids. After removal of 2 bases from V and 0 bases from J, the junction contained 8 bases not matched to a gene. CDR3 in amino acids: CASGLPAGTSGRSSYEQYF. CDR3 nucleotides: TGTGCTAGTGGTTTGCCCGCCGGGACTAGCGGGAGGAGCTCCTACGAGCAGTACTTC. Combining the CDR3 with reference TRBV12-5 and TRBJ2-7 gives the whole variable domain DARVTQTPRHKVTEMGQEVTMRCQPILGHNTVFWYRQTMMQGLELLAYFRNRAPLDDSGMPKDRFSAEMPDATLATLKIQPSEPRDSAVYFCASGLPAGTSGRSSYEQYFGPGTRLTVT.

CDR3 sequence (DNA): TGCGCCAGCAGCCCCCTCCTAACTATGAGCTACACCTTC. Protein: CASSPLLTMSYTF. The chain recombines TRBV4-1 with TRBJ1-2, with no clear D. Germline lookup yields CDR1 MGHRA and CDR2 YSYEKL. Trimming removed 4 bases at V and 9 bases at J, with 15 bases between. This CDR3 has 13 amino acids.

The chain recombines TRBV5-1 with TRBJ1-6; weak D call: TRBD1 (6 bases). The CDR3 loop spans 15 amino acids. V shed 0 bases and J shed 8 bases, with 12 bases lying between them. In germline, CDR1 is SGHRS, CDR2 YFSETQ. CDR3 in DNA: TGCGCCAGCAGCTTGGCCGGGACATCCTATTCACCCCTCCACTTT. It yields the protein CASSLAGTSYSPLHF.

This clonotype has ten or more counts. V is TRBV24-1 and J is TRBJ1-5, with D hard to call. Germline assignment: CDR1 KGHDR and CDR2 SFDVKD. Trimming took 3 bases from V and 9 from J, leaving 8 bases between them. CDR3 length equals 12 residues. The CDR3 reads CATSDPASPQHF. CDR3 DNA: TGTGCCACCAGTGATCCCGCCTCGCCCCAGCATTTT.